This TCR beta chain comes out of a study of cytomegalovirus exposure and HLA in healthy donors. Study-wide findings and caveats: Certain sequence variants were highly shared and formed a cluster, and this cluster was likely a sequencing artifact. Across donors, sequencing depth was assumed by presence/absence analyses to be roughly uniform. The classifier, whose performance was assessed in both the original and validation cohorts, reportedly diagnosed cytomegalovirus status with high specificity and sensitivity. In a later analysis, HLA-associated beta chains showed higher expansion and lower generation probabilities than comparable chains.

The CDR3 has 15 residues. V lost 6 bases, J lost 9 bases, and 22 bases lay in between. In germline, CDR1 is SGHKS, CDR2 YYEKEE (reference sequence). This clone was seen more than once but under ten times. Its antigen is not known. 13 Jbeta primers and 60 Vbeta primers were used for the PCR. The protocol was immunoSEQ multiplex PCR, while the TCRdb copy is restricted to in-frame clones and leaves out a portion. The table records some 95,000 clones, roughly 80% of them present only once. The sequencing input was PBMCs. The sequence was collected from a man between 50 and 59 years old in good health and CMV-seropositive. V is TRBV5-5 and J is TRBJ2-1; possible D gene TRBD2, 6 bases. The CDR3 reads CASNLGGSALLEQFF. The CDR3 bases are TGTGCCAGCAACCTGGGAGGATCCGCGCTCCTTGAGCAGTTCTTC.